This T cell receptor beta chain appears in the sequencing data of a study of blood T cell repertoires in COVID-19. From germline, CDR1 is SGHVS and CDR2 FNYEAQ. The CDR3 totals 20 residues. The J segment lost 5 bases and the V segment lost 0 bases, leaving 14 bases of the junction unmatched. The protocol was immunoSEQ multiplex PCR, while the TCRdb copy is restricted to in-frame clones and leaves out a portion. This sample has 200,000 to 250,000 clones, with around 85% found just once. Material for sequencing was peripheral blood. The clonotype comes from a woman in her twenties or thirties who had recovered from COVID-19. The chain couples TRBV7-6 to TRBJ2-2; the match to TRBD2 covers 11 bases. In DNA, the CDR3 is TGTGCCAGCAGCTTAGCGCCCGCTAGCGGGGGGCCGCCGATTACCGGGGAGCTGTTTTTT. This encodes CASSLAPASGGPPITGELFF.